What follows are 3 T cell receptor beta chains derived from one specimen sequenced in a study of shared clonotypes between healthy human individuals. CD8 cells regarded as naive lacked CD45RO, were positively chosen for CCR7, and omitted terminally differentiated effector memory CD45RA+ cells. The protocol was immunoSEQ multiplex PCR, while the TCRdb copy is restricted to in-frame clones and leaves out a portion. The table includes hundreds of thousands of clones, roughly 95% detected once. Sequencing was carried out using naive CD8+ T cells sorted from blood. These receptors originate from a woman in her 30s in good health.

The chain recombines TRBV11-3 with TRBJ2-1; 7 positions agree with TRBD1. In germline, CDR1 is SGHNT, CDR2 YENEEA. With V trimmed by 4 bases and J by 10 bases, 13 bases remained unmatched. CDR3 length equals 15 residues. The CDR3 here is CASSSLRDSPGEQFF. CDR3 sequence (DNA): TGTGCCAGCAGCTCACTCCGGGACAGCCCAGGGGAGCAGTTCTTC. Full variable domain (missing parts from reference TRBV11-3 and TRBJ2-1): EAGVVQSPRYKIIEKKQPVAFWCNPISGHNTLYWYLQNLGQGPELLIRYENEEAVDDSQLPKDRFSAERLKGVDSTLKIQPAELGDSAVYLCASSSLRDSPGEQFFGPGTRLTVL.

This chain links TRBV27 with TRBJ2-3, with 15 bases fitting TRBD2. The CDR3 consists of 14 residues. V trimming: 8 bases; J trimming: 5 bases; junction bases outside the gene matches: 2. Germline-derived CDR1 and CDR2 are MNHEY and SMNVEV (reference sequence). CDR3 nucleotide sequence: TGTGCCAGCGGGGGACTAGCGGGAGGAGATACGCAGTATTTT. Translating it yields CASGGLAGGDTQYF.

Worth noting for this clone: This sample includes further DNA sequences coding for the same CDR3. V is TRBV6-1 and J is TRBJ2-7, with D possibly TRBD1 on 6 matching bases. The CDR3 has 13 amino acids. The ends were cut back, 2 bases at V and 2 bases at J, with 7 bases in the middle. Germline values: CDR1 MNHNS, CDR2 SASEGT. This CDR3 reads CASSETGPYEQYF. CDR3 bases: TGTGCCAGCAGTGAAACAGGGCCCTACGAGCAGTACTTC.